Given below is one T cell receptor (beta chain) in context. Its antigen is undetermined. This sample was taken from a study of response to subunit inactivated influenza vaccine. Findings of the study overall: It was the authors' suggestion that each seasonal influenza vaccination recruits few new T cells.

TCRdb used MiXCR to reprocess the RT-PCR reads, holding one entry per CDR3 protein. Of a few hundred thousand distinct CDR3 sequences in the sample, about 14% were seen once. Germline V gene data show CDR1 as SGHTA and CDR2 as FQGNSA. Trimming stripped 1 base from V and 8 bases from J, with 17 bases between. There are 15 residues in the CDR3. The origin of this receptor is a man aged 45-65 years who received an inactivated influenza vaccine. The sample in question was PBMCs from blood, obtained about 11 days after vaccination. The rearrangement uses TRBV7-2 and TRBJ1-2; D ambiguous. The DNA of the CDR3 is TGTGCCAGCAGCTTAGTTCCTCGCACGGGCATAGGCTACACCTTC. The encoded protein is CASSLVPRTGIGYTF.